The 29 T cell receptor beta chains given below trace back to one sample, sequenced in a study of T cells in Graves' hyperthyroidism and ophthalmopathy. RNA transcripts were the template for amplifying TCR beta CDR3 regions. During a first-round RT-PCR of the TCR CDR3, the HTBI primer set was used. TCRdb itself ran the multiplex PCR reads through MiXCR, one entry per CDR3 protein. The sample consists of roughly 740,000 distinct CDR3 sequences, less than 20% of them appearing once. Material for sequencing was blood. Source of these receptors: a man between 18 and 35 years old with Graves' hyperthyroidism.

This clonotype was seen repeatedly, ten times or more. V usage is TRBV3-1 and J usage is TRBJ2-7; 10 nucleotides match TRBD1. The V segment lost 5 bases and the J segment 5 bases; nucleotides outside the gene matches: 3. Germline V gene data show CDR1 as LGHDT and CDR2 as YNNKEL (reference sequence). The CDR3 totals 13 residues. CDR3: CASSDRGRDEQYF. The CDR3 nucleotides are TGTGCCAGCAGCGACAGGGGGCGAGACGAGCAGTACTTC.

The chain couples TRBV18 to TRBJ2-7, with D possibly TRBD1 on 6 matching bases. In germline, CDR1 is KGHSH, CDR2 LQKENI. Between the trimmed V and J ends, which lost 3 bases and 5 bases, there was a span of 11 bases. The length of the CDR3 is 13 residues. The DNA of the CDR3 is TGTGCCAGCTCACCGAACAGGGAACACGAGCAGTACTTC. It translates to CASSPNREHEQYF. Drawing the rest from reference TRBV18 and TRBJ2-7, the complete variable domain is NAGVMQNPRHLVRRRGQEARLRCSPMKGHSHVYWYRQLPEEGLKFMVYLQKENIIDESGMPKERFSAEFPKEGPSILRIQQVVRGDSAAYFCASSPNREHEQYFGPGTRLTVT.

This clonotype was seen a handful of times. V and J are TRBV10-3 and TRBJ2-1; maybe TRBD1 (5 bases). Trimming took off 4 bases at V and 5 bases at J, with 12 bases between the two ends. Per germline, CDR1 ENHRY and CDR2 SYGVKD. The CDR3 has 14 amino acids. CDR3 region: CAISAWGSDNEQFF. The CDR3 coding sequence is TGTGCCATCAGTGCGTGGGGCAGCGACAATGAGCAGTTCTTC.

The chain employs TRBV28 and TRBJ2-4; TRBD1 might be the D (6 bases). V lost 2 bases, J lost 1 base, and 12 bases lay in between. The CDR3 is 16 residues long. Germline V gives CDR1 MDHEN, CDR2 SYDVKM. In DNA, the CDR3 is TGTGCCAGCAGTTTAGGGGGAACAGGGGCCAAAAACATTCAGTACTTC. It is translated as CASSLGGTGAKNIQYF.

This clonotype was counted at least ten times. The rearrangement uses TRBV27 and TRBJ2-4; the D call may be TRBD1 or TRBD2 (5 bases each). V lost 0 bases and J lost 7, with 13 bases in between. There are 15 residues in the CDR3. Germline CDR1 MNHEY, CDR2 SMNVEV (reference sequence). This CDR3 reads CASSLSMQGDNIQYF. CDR3 sequence (DNA): TGTGCCAGCAGTTTATCGATGCAGGGAGACAACATTCAGTACTTC.

The chain combines TRBV5-5 with TRBJ2-7, with TRBD1 identical over 12 bases. The length of the CDR3 is 15 residues. Germline CDR1 and CDR2: SGHKS and YYEKEE (reference sequence). V was pared by 3 bases and J by 6 bases, with 7 bases of the junction left unmatched. CDR3 residues: CASSSGQGAPSEQYF. The CDR3 bases are TGTGCCAGCAGCTCGGGACAGGGGGCGCCGTCCGAGCAGTACTTC.

This clonotype has only a few counts. The rearrangement joins TRBV24-1 to TRBJ2-1; D possibly uses TRBD1 or TRBD2 (5 bases each). V was trimmed by 0 bases and J by 9 bases, leaving 14 bases between them. Germline V gene sequence: CDR1 KGHDR, CDR2 SFDVKD. The CDR3 loop spans 15 amino acids. Here the CDR3 DNA reads TGTGCCACCAGTGATTTGGTCGGAACTGGGGGTGAGCAGTTCTTC. This sequence encodes CATSDLVGTGGEQFF.

In its sample, this clonotype was seen many times. The J gene is TRBJ1-1, the V gene TRBV3-1; D remains ambiguous. Trimming removed 4 bases from V and 0 bases from J, with 9 bases in between. Germline CDR1 and CDR2: LGHDT and YNNKEL (reference sequence). CDR3 length: 14 residues. In DNA form, the CDR3 reads TGTGCCAGCAGCCGGGGTGGCCTGAACACTGAAGCTTTCTTT. Protein product: CASSRGGLNTEAFF.

There are a few counts of this clonotype. The V and J genes are TRBV20-1 and TRBJ1-4; possible D gene TRBD1, 6 bases. Trimming pared 2 bases from V and 8 bases from J, leaving 12 bases between. In germline, CDR1 is DFQATT, CDR2 SNEGSKA (reference sequence). The CDR3 length is 13 residues. The CDR3 nucleotides read TGCAGTGCTAGACGACAGGAAAAGGAAAAACTGTTTTTT. Residues: CSARRQEKEKLFF.

This clonotype was counted ten times or more. The V call is TRBV20-1, the J call TRBJ2-1; 9 positions agree with TRBD1. The length of the CDR3 is 17 residues. The junction had 10 bases not matched to a gene; V was cut back by 1 base and J by 3 bases. In germline, CDR1 is DFQATT, CDR2 SNEGSKA (reference sequence). As DNA, the CDR3 is TGCAGTGCTAGAGTGGTGGGAGACAGGGGGATCTACAATGAGCAGTTCTTC. Translation: CSARVVGDRGIYNEQFF.

The gene calls are TRBV3-1 and TRBJ1-1; no firm D call. The CDR3 spans 16 residues. Germline CDR1 and CDR2: LGHDT and YNNKEL (reference sequence). Trimming cost V 0 bases and J 5 bases, with 16 bases left between them. The chain's CDR3 is CASSQDRVLSITEAFF. The CDR3, as DNA: TGTGCCAGCAGCCAAGATCGAGTATTAAGCATTACTGAAGCTTTCTTT.

This clonotype was counted many times. The chain joins TRBV20-1 to TRBJ2-2; 12 bases are shared with TRBD2. The CDR3 sequence is 17 residues long. Germline CDR1 DFQATT, CDR2 SNEGSKA (reference sequence). Losses at the gene ends were 3 bases for V and 1 base for J; bases not matched to a gene: 6. The CDR3 coding sequence is TGCAGTGCTAGGCCCCAACTAGCGGGAGGGAACACCGGGGAGCTGTTTTTT. Translated, it gives CSARPQLAGGNTGELFF.

This clonotype was seen only a few times. This chain links TRBV29-1 with TRBJ2-1; 8 positions agree with TRBD2. Germline V gives CDR1 SQVTM, CDR2 ANQGSEA. There are 14 residues in the CDR3. The V segment lost 6 bases and the J segment 6 bases; nucleotides outside the gene matches: 10. Here the CDR3 reads CSVAGRGGFNEQFF. For the CDR3, the DNA is TGCAGCGTAGCGGGCCGGGGGGGTTTCAATGAGCAGTTCTTC.

This clonotype was detected only a few times. This CDR3 is CASSLSTARSYNEQFF. DNA for the CDR3: TGTGCCAGCAGTTTATCCACAGCGCGTTCCTACAATGAGCAGTTCTTC. This chain links TRBV28 with TRBJ2-1; no reliable D call. Germline assignment: CDR1 MDHEN and CDR2 SYDVKM. V lost 1 base and J lost 1, with 11 bases in between. CDR3 length equals 16 residues.

This clonotype has just a few counts. The chain couples TRBV5-1 to TRBJ2-7; TRBD1 matches at 11 bases. This CDR3 contains 19 residues. V lost 0 bases, J lost 3 bases, and 14 bases stayed unmatched. In germline, CDR1 is SGHRS, CDR2 YFSETQ. The CDR3 DNA is TGCGCCAGCAGCTTGGGGACAGGGGGCTCCCCTACCCCCTACTACGAGCAGTACTTC. Translating it yields CASSLGTGGSPTPYYEQYF.

The gene calls are TRBV2 and TRBJ1-6; D is ambiguous. The CDR3 runs to 11 residues. The V end was cut by 2 bases, the J end by 10 bases, with 3 bases between. Germline CDR1 is SNHLY and CDR2 is FYNNEI. The CDR3 region is CASSERSPLHF. The CDR3 region has the DNA TGTGCCAGCAGTGAAAGGTCACCCCTCCACTTT.

At least ten counts were recorded for this clonotype. The chain employs TRBV2 and TRBJ2-1, with a tentative D call TRBD2 (6 bases). Germline V gives CDR1 SNHLY, CDR2 FYNNEI. This CDR3 contains 17 residues. V shed 4 bases and J shed 6 bases, with 22 bases lying between them. This CDR3 is CASSGMEGIRVSNEQFF. Here the CDR3 DNA reads TGTGCCAGCAGTGGGATGGAGGGGATCAGGGTGAGCAATGAGCAGTTCTTC.

This clonotype appeared many times. The chain employs TRBV7-8 and TRBJ1-5, with D tentatively TRBD1 (6 bases). Between the trimmed V and J ends, which lost 5 bases and 4 bases, there was a span of 12 bases. Germline CDR1 and CDR2: SGHVS and FQNEAQ. CDR3 length: 14 residues. CDR3: CASSQDSLNQPQHF. For the CDR3, the DNA is TGTGCCAGCAGCCAGGACAGCCTAAATCAGCCCCAGCATTTT.

About this clonotype itself: This may be a read error, as it is one base from a much larger clone. V gene TRBV12-3 or TRBV12-4 combines with J gene TRBJ2-7; 14 nucleotides align to TRBD2. The CDR3 loop spans 16 amino acids. CDR3 sequence reads: CASGLGTSGSAYEQYF. The CDR3 coding sequence is TGTGCCAGCGGTTTAGGGACTAGCGGGAGCGCCTACGAGCAGTACTTC.

This clonotype was counted at least ten times. V is TRBV2 and J is TRBJ2-6; a weak D match, TRBD2 (5 bases). CDR3 length equals 16 residues. The germline gives CDR1 SNHLY, CDR2 FYNNEI. V was trimmed by 4 bases and J by 2 bases, leaving 12 bases between them. The CDR3 loop reads CASSGRQAPGANVLTF. The CDR3 region has the DNA TGTGCCAGCAGTGGGAGGCAGGCACCTGGGGCCAACGTCCTGACTTTC.

This clonotype was counted between two and nine times. The J gene is TRBJ2-6, the V gene TRBV24-1, with a weak D call TRBD1 (7 bases). V was shortened by 4 bases and J by 2 bases, with 11 bases between the two germline ends. CDR3 size: 16 residues. Germline V CDR1 and CDR2: KGHDR, SFDVKD. The CDR3 DNA reads TGTGCCACCAGTGACCGGGGGACAGCTGGGGCCAACGTCCTGACTTTC. Its translation: CATSDRGTAGANVLTF.

This clonotype was detected many times. The chain uses TRBV12-3 or TRBV12-4 and TRBJ2-1; the D gene is possibly TRBD1 (6 bases). V lost 7 bases to trimming and J lost 9 bases, with 16 bases between them. This CDR3 contains 13 residues. The CDR3 bases are TGTGCCAGCACACGACAGGAACGAGGTGAGCAGTTCTTC. Translation gives CASTRQERGEQFF.

This clonotype was observed many times. V and J are TRBV18 and TRBJ2-5; D not certain. Germline V gene sequence: CDR1 KGHSH, CDR2 LQKENI. Trimming took 1 base from V and 5 from J, leaving 8 bases between them. The CDR3 spans 13 residues. The CDR3 DNA follows: TGTGCCAGCTCACCACAAGGCCCGGAGACCCAGTACTTC. Its translation is CASSPQGPETQYF. Variable domain in full (rest from reference TRBV18 and TRBJ2-5): NAGVMQNPRHLVRRRGQEARLRCSPMKGHSHVYWYRQLPEEGLKFMVYLQKENIIDESGMPKERFSAEFPKEGPSILRIQQVVRGDSAAYFCASSPQGPETQYFGPGTRLLVL.

This clonotype was counted at least ten times. This sequence joins TRBV7-9 and TRBJ2-3; D is possibly TRBD1 (6 bases). Between the trimmed V and J ends, which lost 2 bases and 6 bases, there was a span of 12 bases. The germline V gene has CDR1 SEHNR and CDR2 FQNEAQ (reference sequence). There are 14 residues in the CDR3. CDR3 coding DNA: TGTGCCAGCAGCTTACAGGGGTTGTCGGATACGCAGTATTTT. It encodes CASSLQGLSDTQYF.

This clonotype was detected ten times or more. This CDR3 is CASRGRDTLQETQYF. As DNA, the CDR3 is TGTGCCAGCAGGGGCCGGGACACCCTGCAAGAGACCCAGTACTTC. The chain joins TRBV2 to TRBJ2-5; D is possibly TRBD1 (6 bases). V was trimmed by 6 bases and J by 2 bases, leaving 16 bases between them. The CDR3 spans 15 residues. Looked up from germline, CDR1 is SNHLY and CDR2 is FYNNEI.

CDR3 sequence reads: CASSVGQGARAFF. In DNA, the CDR3 is TGTGCCAGCAGCGTAGGACAGGGGGCTAGAGCTTTCTTT. V usage is TRBV9 and J usage is TRBJ1-1, with 10 bases aligning to TRBD1. The ends lost 0 bases at V and 10 bases at J; junction bases unmatched: 3. Germline V gene lookup returns CDR1 SGDLS and CDR2 YYNGEE. The CDR3 is 13 residues long.

The chain combines TRBV14 with TRBJ2-1; D not resolved. V gave up 4 bases and J gave up 12 bases, with 13 bases separating them. There are 12 residues in the CDR3. Looked up from germline, CDR1 is SGHDN and CDR2 is FVKESK. The CDR3: CASSPPGGVQFF. The CDR3 nucleotides are TGTGCCAGCAGCCCTCCAGGTGGCGTGCAGTTCTTC.

The chain combines TRBV5-1 with TRBJ2-7, with 13 positions matching TRBD2. Germline V gives CDR1 SGHRS, CDR2 YFSETQ. This CDR3 contains 15 residues. V shed 5 bases, J shed 4 bases, and the junction held 6 bases outside the gene matches. In nucleotides, the CDR3 is TGCGCCAGCAGTTCCCGGACTAGCGGGAGATACGAGCAGTACTTC. Translating gives CASSSRTSGRYEQYF. Drawing the rest from reference TRBV5-1 and TRBJ2-7, the complete variable domain is KAGVTQTPRYLIKTRGQQVTLSCSPISGHRSVSWYQQTPGQGLQFLFEYFSETQRNKGNFPGRFSGRQFSNSRSEMNVSTLELGDSALYLCASSSRTSGRYEQYFGPGTRLTVT.

This clonotype was seen a few times. The genes are TRBV20-1 and TRBJ2-7; 9 nucleotides agree with TRBD2. CDR1 DFQATT and CDR2 SNEGSKA come from the germline V gene (reference sequence). V lost 3 bases and J lost 0; bases outside the gene matches: 6. The CDR3 is 15 amino acids. The CDR3 sequence is CSASTLAGSSYEQYF. The CDR3 coding sequence is TGCAGTGCTAGCACCCTAGCGGGAAGCTCCTACGAGCAGTACTTC.